The sequence of this T cell receptor (beta chain) was determined in a study of blood T cell repertoires in COVID-19. For the study at large: Whether acute or convalescent, the COVID-19 samples came from the United States, Italy and Spain. In each case, the material was cDNA or gDNA derived from T cells, B-cell-depleted T cells, or PBMCs.

Original processing notes: Nucleated cell number was recorded as an estimate derived from reference gene primer amplification. TCRdb keeps only in-frame clones here, not all; method: immunoSEQ multiplex PCR. V and J calls and clone size are copied from that table; D and trimming were computed from the DNA. The sample yields 100,000 to 150,000 clones, about 84% seen once. Germline V CDR1 and CDR2: LNHNV, YYDKDF (reference sequence). The length of the CDR3 is 15 residues. With 0 bases clipped from V and 6 bases from J, the junction kept 5 bases outside the gene matches. The source of this sequence is a human donor in a cohort sampled during active COVID-19. V and J are TRBV15 and TRBJ1-1, with 9 positions matching TRBD1. The sample comprised peripheral blood. The DNA of the CDR3 is TGTGCCACCAGCAGAGATTTCACAGGGGGCGCTGAAGCTTTCTTT. Protein: CATSRDFTGGAEAFF.